A selection of T cell receptor beta chains follows, all from one sample in a study of blood T cell repertoires in COVID-19. Assay: immunoSEQ multiplex PCR; the TCRdb copy retains only in-frame clones and omits some. The sample consists of a few hundred thousand clones, 70% to 90% of them appearing once. Sequencing used PBMCs or T cells enriched from blood (not recorded which). The receptor source for this set is a woman between 40 and 50 years old with acute COVID-19. Both conserved end residues are part of each CDR3. D genes are given only for firm matches. Size tells how often a clone was seen (once, few, many) or the class of an expanded clone, and some rows leave it out.

D,J,V,size,length,CDR3,DNA
TRBD2,TRBJ2-5,TRBV10-2,NA,16,CASSASSGGLQETQYF,TGCGCCAGCAGCGCCTCTAGCGGGGGACTCCAAGAGACCCAGTACTTC
NA,TRBJ1-2,TRBV14,few,12,CASSQASYGYTF,TGTGCCAGCAGCCAAGCGAGCTATGGCTACACCTTC
TRBD1,TRBJ1-4,TRBV7-2,NA,15,CASSLGGTEREKLFF,TGTGCCAGCAGCTTAGGTGGGACAGAGCGTGAAAAACTGTTTTTT
TRBD1,TRBJ1-2,TRBV11-3,NA,16,CASSLDRRQGSPGYTF,TGTGCCAGCAGCTTAGATAGGCGACAGGGCTCACCCGGCTACACCTTC
TRBD1,TRBJ2-1,TRBV9,NA,15,CASSVAGTGMNEQFF,TGTGCCAGCAGCGTGGCCGGGACAGGGATGAATGAGCAGTTCTTC
TRBD1,TRBJ1-6,TRBV19,NA,14,CASMWGQGVSPLHF,TGTGCCAGTATGTGGGGACAGGGGGTTTCACCCCTCCACTTT
NA,TRBJ2-7,TRBV7-2,few,13,CASSLPPLYEQYF,TGTGCCAGCAGCTTACCCCCCCTCTACGAGCAGTACTTC
NA,TRBJ1-6,TRBV6-5,NA,15,CASRPTQGTNSPLHF,TGTGCCAGCAGACCCACACAGGGTACCAATTCACCCCTCCACTTT
TRBD2,TRBJ2-1,TRBV5-1,NA,19,CASSYPGLAGETRYNEQFF,TGCGCCAGCAGCTACCCGGGACTAGCGGGGGAGACGCGTTACAATGAGCAGTTCTTC
NA,TRBJ1-1,TRBV29-1,NA,12,CSVVRVETEAFF,TGCAGCGTTGTCAGGGTTGAGACTGAAGCTTTCTTT
NA,TRBJ2-1,TRBV10-2,NA,14,CASTSRQNYNEQFF,TGCGCCAGCACGTCTCGACAGAACTACAATGAGCAGTTCTTC
NA,TRBJ1-2,TRBV11-2,NA,15,CASSLVNRGNYGYTF,TGTGCCAGCAGCTTAGTAAATCGAGGGAACTATGGCTACACCTTC
TRBD1,TRBJ2-3,TRBV10-3,few,13,CAVGQGATDTQYF,TGTGCCGTGGGACAGGGGGCGACAGATACGCAGTATTTT
NA,TRBJ1-1,TRBV4-1,few,15,CASSQESGVSTEAFF,TGCGCCAGCAGCCAAGAAAGCGGCGTGAGCACTGAAGCTTTCTTT
TRBD1,TRBJ1-6,TRBV7-2,NA,17,CASRPGDRPPYNSPLHF,TGTGCCAGCAGACCCGGGGACAGGCCCCCTTATAATTCACCCCTCCACTTT
NA,TRBJ2-3,TRBV9,NA,13,CASSVERGDTQYF,TGTGCCAGCAGCGTAGAGAGAGGAGATACGCAGTATTTT
NA,TRBJ1-2,TRBV7-9,NA,13,CASSLGQNYGYTF,TGTGCCAGCAGCTTAGGACAGAACTATGGCTACACCTTC
NA,TRBJ2-5,TRBV5-4,once,12,CASSLPKETQYF,TGTGCCAGCAGCTTGCCTAAAGAGACCCAGTACTTC
NA,TRBJ1-2,TRBV15,NA,12,CATSGTAFGYTF,TGTGCCACCAGCGGCACAGCCTTTGGCTACACCTTC
NA,TRBJ1-5,TRBV7-2,NA,15,CASSLRTVIGQPQHF,TGTGCCAGCAGCTTAAGGACAGTTATCGGACAGCCCCAGCATTTT
NA,TRBJ2-7,TRBV12-3/TRBV12-4,few,13,CASSLSEEGEQYF,TGTGCCAGCAGTTTATCTGAGGAAGGCGAGCAGTACTTC
NA,TRBJ2-3,TRBV20-1,NA,13,CSASPTSTDTQYF,TGCAGTGCTAGTCCCACTAGCACAGATACGCAGTATTTT
TRBD1,TRBJ1-6,TRBV9,NA,15,CASSLGTGQNSPLHF,TGTGCCAGCAGCTTAGGGACAGGGCAGAATTCACCCCTCCACTTT